These T cell receptor beta chains were read from a single sample in a study of T cells in Graves' hyperthyroidism and ophthalmopathy. TCRdb used MiXCR to reprocess the multiplex PCR reads, holding one entry per CDR3 protein. The sample holds 400,000 to 500,000 distinct CDR3 sequences; roughly 14% are singletons and the top ten take approximately 13%. The source material was blood. The receptors here all came from a man aged 18 to 30 with Graves' ophthalmopathy. CDR3s include the opening cysteine and the closing phenylalanine or tryptophan. D genes are given only for firm matches. Clone sizes are given selectively: once, few, many, or a class where the clone is expanded.

clone size,J gene,V gene,D gene,CDR3 protein,CDR3 DNA
few,TRBJ2-7,TRBV12-3/TRBV12-4,.,CASSLGVEGFNEQYF,TGTGCCAGCAGTTTGGGTGTGGAGGGCTTCAACGAGCAGTACTTC
.,TRBJ1-5,TRBV4-1,TRBD1,CASSQVETGFNQPQHF,TGCGCCAGCAGCCAAGTAGAGACAGGGTTTAATCAGCCCCAGCATTTT
many,TRBJ2-7,TRBV2,.,CASSDEGGRYEQYF,TGTGCCAGCAGTGATGAGGGGGGAAGGTACGAGCAGTACTTC
.,TRBJ2-5,TRBV9,TRBD1,CASSLKGTGGLETQYF,TGTGCCAGCAGCCTGAAAGGGACAGGGGGTTTGGAGACCCAGTACTTC
many,TRBJ1-6,TRBV3-1,.,CASSRDMTPLHF,TGTGCCAGCAGCCGGGACATGACACCCCTCCACTTT
.,TRBJ1-2,TRBV20-1,.,CSAGDRPANYGYTF,TGCAGTGCTGGAGACAGGCCAGCTAACTATGGCTACACCTTC
many,TRBJ2-7,TRBV11-2,TRBD2,CASSSIAGAPYEQYF,TGTGCCAGCAGCTCCATAGCGGGGGCCCCCTACGAGCAGTACTTC
.,TRBJ1-4,TRBV6-5,.,CASSYLLIGVGSNEKLFF,TGTGCCAGCAGTTACCTTTTAATAGGGGTCGGCTCTAATGAAAAACTGTTTTTT
many,TRBJ2-7,TRBV30,TRBD1,CAWRVGRGRYEQYF,TGTGCCTGGAGGGTTGGTAGGGGGCGTTACGAGCAGTACTTC
many,TRBJ1-2,TRBV7-2,TRBD1,CASSFDRGAGYTF,TGTGCCAGCAGCTTTGACAGGGGCGCGGGCTACACCTTC
.,TRBJ2-3,TRBV3-1,.,CASSQEGSADTQYF,TGTGCCAGCAGCCAAGAAGGCAGCGCAGATACGCAGTATTTT
many,TRBJ1-2,TRBV18,TRBD1,CASSNDRDYGYTF,TGTGCCAGCTCAAACGACAGGGACTATGGCTACACCTTC
many,TRBJ2-7,TRBV7-2,TRBD2,CASSRWTSYEQYF,TGTGCCAGCAGCCGATGGACTAGCTACGAGCAGTACTTC
many,TRBJ2-5,TRBV11-2,.,CASSLDRAQETQYF,TGTGCCAGCAGCTTAGATCGAGCCCAGGAGACCCAGTACTTC
many,TRBJ1-6,TRBV27,.,CASSYAYLALGNSPLHF,TGTGCCAGCAGTTACGCCTATCTCGCCCTGGGGAATTCACCCCTCCACTTT
.,TRBJ1-2,TRBV19,.,CATPWPTGVGYTF,TGTGCCACCCCATGGCCCACTGGGGTTGGCTACACCTTC
few,TRBJ1-1,TRBV20-1,.,CSAKLSEGRTEAFF,TGCAGTGCTAAACTTTCGGAGGGTAGGACTGAAGCTTTCTTT
few,TRBJ2-1,TRBV5-1,.,CASSLEVGASYNEQFF,TGCGCCAGCAGCTTGGAGGTGGGGGCATCCTACAATGAGCAGTTCTTC
few,TRBJ2-1,TRBV6-1,.,CASSLTGTLDNEQFF,TGTGCCAGCAGCCTTACCGGGACTCTCGACAATGAGCAGTTCTTC
many,TRBJ2-1,TRBV11-2,TRBD2,CASSFAGTSSYNEQFF,TGTGCCAGCAGTTTTGCCGGGACTAGCAGCTACAATGAGCAGTTCTTC
many,TRBJ2-3,TRBV11-2,.,CASSLDRASRVSTIDTQYF,TGTGCCAGCAGCTTAGATCGCGCGAGCCGGGTTAGTACAATTGATACGCAGTATTTT
many,TRBJ2-2,TRBV12-3/TRBV12-4,.,CASTDRDKDTGELFF,TGTGCCAGCACGGACCGGGACAAGGACACCGGGGAGCTGTTTTTT
few,TRBJ1-6,TRBV27,.,CASSFYEKDSLSPLHF,TGTGCCAGCAGTTTCTACGAAAAGGACAGTCTTTCACCCCTCCACTTT
many,TRBJ2-1,TRBV6-1,TRBD2,CASKLAGGNEQFF,TGTGCCAGCAAACTAGCGGGGGGGAATGAGCAGTTCTTC
many,TRBJ2-7,TRBV11-2,.,CASSLALTYEQYF,TGTGCCAGCAGCTTAGCGCTGACCTACGAGCAGTACTTC
few,TRBJ2-6,TRBV7-3,.,CASGPFLSRGANVLTF,TGTGCCAGCGGTCCATTCTTGAGCCGTGGGGCCAACGTCCTGACTTTC
many,TRBJ2-1,TRBV24-1,.,CATSDFVDSTYNEQFF,TGTGCCACCAGTGATTTCGTGGACAGCACCTACAATGAGCAGTTCTTC
many,TRBJ1-1,TRBV6-5,.,CASSYSGGNTEAFF,TGTGCCAGCAGTTACTCCGGCGGGAACACTGAAGCTTTCTTT
many,TRBJ1-6,TRBV7-9,.,CASSVRQGIDSPLHF,TGTGCCAGCAGCGTCCGACAAGGTATAGATTCACCCCTCCACTTT
few,TRBJ1-1,TRBV5-8,.,CASSLPGTEALF,TGTGCCAGCAGCCTCCCGGGAACTGAAGCTCTCTTT
many,TRBJ1-4,TRBV20-1,TRBD1,CSAIQGNEKLFF,TGCAGTGCCATACAGGGGAATGAAAAACTGTTTTTT
many,TRBJ2-5,TRBV7-8,.,CASSLVLAGQETQYF,TGTGCCAGCAGCTTAGTGCTAGCCGGCCAAGAGACCCAGTACTTC
many,TRBJ2-3,TRBV27,TRBD2,CASSLRELAVTSTDTQYF,TGTGCCAGCAGTTTAAGGGAACTAGCGGTTACTAGCACAGATACGCAGTATTTT
many,TRBJ2-4,TRBV3-1,TRBD2,CASSQVPAGVSKNIQYF,TGTGCCAGCAGCCAAGTCCCAGCGGGGGTGAGCAAAAACATTCAGTACTTC
many,TRBJ2-7,TRBV20-1,TRBD1,CSAHSLPGQGYEQYF,TGCAGTGCTCACTCCCTCCCGGGACAGGGCTACGAGCAGTACTTC
many,TRBJ1-2,TRBV7-9,.,CASSLAGSEGYTF,TGTGCCAGCAGCTTAGCAGGGTCGGAAGGCTACACCTTC
many,TRBJ2-3,TRBV6-1,.,CASSREWTDTQYF,TGTGCCAGCTCCAGGGAGTGGACAGATACGCAGTATTTT
few,TRBJ2-6,TRBV4-1,TRBD1,CASTPGTGNSVANVLTF,TGCGCCAGCACCCCCGGGACAGGGAACTCGGTGGCCAACGTCCTGACTTTC
many,TRBJ2-1,TRBV3-1,.,CASSQLWEEQFF,TGTGCCAGCAGCCAACTTTGGGAGGAGCAGTTCTTC
many,TRBJ1-5,TRBV6-1,TRBD1,CASSEGLQGAIGNQPQHF,TGTGCCAGCAGTGAAGGGCTACAGGGGGCGATTGGCAATCAGCCCCAGCATTTT
.,TRBJ2-3,TRBV9,TRBD1,CASNYRGDTDTQYF,TGTGCCAGCAACTACAGGGGAGACACAGATACGCAGTATTTT